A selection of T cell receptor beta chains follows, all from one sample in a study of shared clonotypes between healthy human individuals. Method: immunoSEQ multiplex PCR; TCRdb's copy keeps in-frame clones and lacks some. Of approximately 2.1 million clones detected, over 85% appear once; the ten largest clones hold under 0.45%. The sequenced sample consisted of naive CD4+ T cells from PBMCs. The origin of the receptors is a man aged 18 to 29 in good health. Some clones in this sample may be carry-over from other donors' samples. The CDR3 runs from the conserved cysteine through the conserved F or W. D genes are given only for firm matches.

CASTRQPNTEAFF TRBV2 - TRBJ1-1
CASSEVPYGYTF TRBV6-1 - TRBJ1-2
CASRDRNQPQHF TRBV6-4 TRBD1 TRBJ1-5
CASGRGIDEQYF TRBV4-1 TRBD2 TRBJ2-7
CAWTGTGGAPQHF TRBV30 TRBD1 TRBJ1-5
CASSNPGGSYEQYF TRBV5-1 TRBD2 -
CASSLAGDGSYNEQFF TRBV5-8 - TRBJ2-1
CASSSRGGLAGVGSYEQYF TRBV27 TRBD2 TRBJ2-7
CASSLAGGNSYEQYF TRBV5-1 - TRBJ2-7
CASSPYSGGGMNTEAFF TRBV7-6 TRBD1 TRBJ1-1
CASISRRGSGYTF TRBV28 - TRBJ1-2
CASSPTGVSYEQYF TRBV5-4 TRBD1 TRBJ2-7
CASRRTGKSYEQYF TRBV11-2 - TRBJ2-7
CASSYRSQGILTEAFF TRBV6-6 - TRBJ1-1
CASSFSAGLAKNIQYF TRBV28 TRBD2 TRBJ2-4
CASSPRTSSYEQYF TRBV28 - TRBJ2-7
CASSYSKASGADTQYF TRBV6-6 - TRBJ2-3
CASSVDSSGSTDTQYF TRBV9 - TRBJ2-3
CASSLGLPDGYLKKTQYF TRBV7-9 - TRBJ2-5
CASSPPGASSYEQYF TRBV28 - TRBJ2-7
CASSSGRGGEAFF TRBV5-4 - TRBJ1-1
CASSAQVNTEAFF TRBV9 - TRBJ1-1
CASSLVSSGASYEQYF TRBV5-1 TRBD2 TRBJ2-7
CATRAGGALGDEQYF TRBV19 TRBD2 TRBJ2-7
CASSLGTSGRGTQYF TRBV7-2 TRBD2 TRBJ2-3
CASSLDRGGTEAFF TRBV5-5 TRBD1 TRBJ1-1
CASSPQIMTGELFF TRBV19 - TRBJ2-2
CASSLRGEVTEAFF TRBV5-1 - TRBJ1-1
CASSLEGATQYF TRBV7-3 - TRBJ2-3
CASSPRGIGTDTQYF TRBV7-3 - TRBJ2-3
CASSPGLGLYF TRBV7-8 TRBD2 TRBJ2-7
CASSLGGVAGGPNTQYF TRBV5-4 TRBD2 TRBJ2-3
CASSQDRAGNTIYF TRBV7-8 TRBD1 TRBJ1-3